The source of this T cell receptor (beta chain) is a study of human T cells and chemical hapten exposure. Regarding the study as a whole: Patch test score was positively correlated with the counts of TCRs that had expanded at PT1.

Single cDNA molecules in the library carried unique molecular identifiers attached during preparation. Using its own MiXCR run on the RACE reads, TCRdb lists one record per CDR3 protein. The sample includes under 85,000 distinct CDR3 sequences, 10% of them seen just once. The CDR3 is 12 amino acids. Germline V lookup: CDR1 DFQATT, CDR2 SNEGSKA (reference sequence). V lost 6 bases to trimming and J lost 5 bases; unmatched junction nucleotides: 7. Stated time point: patch test 2, 6 weeks after DPC sensitization. The sample's treatment: therapeutic diphenylcyclopropenone sensitization with weekly scalp DPC. Patches went on only after blood had been drawn each time. This clonotype was counted ten times or more. Its target is unknown.

The chain uses TRBV20-1 and TRBJ2-7; 7 positions match TRBD2. This TCR derives from a woman aged 45-65 years with alopecia areata. Some clones in this sample may be carry-over from other donors' samples. Sequences were derived from whole blood, sampled in connection with sensitization to the hapten diphenylcyclopropenone (DPC). The CDR3 region is CSAGAGVNEQYF. CDR3 nucleotide sequence: TGCAGTGCAGGGGCGGGAGTGAACGAGCAGTACTTC.